The 5 T cell receptor beta chains below come from one sample, sequenced in a study of blood T cell repertoires in COVID-19. The method was immunoSEQ multiplex PCR; TCRdb's version includes in-frame clones alone and lacks a portion of them. The profile shows 88,000 or so clones, 80% to 90% of them singletons. The sample taken for sequencing was peripheral blood. These receptor sequences come from a man between 60 and 75 years old with acute or convalescent COVID-19.

The chain uses TRBV30 and TRBJ2-3; 8 bases map to TRBD1. The CDR3 has 14 amino acids. Germline V lookup: CDR1 GTSNPN, CDR2 SVGIG (reference sequence). V lost 2 bases to trimming and J lost 3 bases; unmatched junction nucleotides: 4. CDR3 in amino acids: CAWSIDRGTDTQYF. DNA for the CDR3: TGTGCCTGGAGTATCGACAGGGGAACAGATACGCAGTATTTT.

A word on this clone: Other DNA variants within this sample encode the same CDR3. J is TRBJ1-1 and V is TRBV6-5; TRBD1 might be the D (5 bases). The CDR3 sequence is 14 residues long. The V end lost 0 bases, the J end lost 5 bases, and 10 bases lay between the germline ends. Germline CDR1 is MNHEY and CDR2 is SVGAGI. The CDR3 nucleotides are TGTGCCAGCAGTTACTCGCGGGGGAATACTGAAGCTTTCTTT. Protein sequence: CASSYSRGNTEAFF.

CDR3 in DNA: TGTGCCAGCAGAACAGGGTTCGCGAACACCGGGGAGCTGTTTTTT. Translation: CASRTGFANTGELFF. V is TRBV7-9 and J is TRBJ2-2; D is possibly TRBD1 (6 bases). Germline V gene sequence: CDR1 SEHNR, CDR2 FQNEAQ (reference sequence). This CDR3 has 15 residues. Between the trimmed V and J ends, which lost 6 bases and 0 bases, there was a span of 11 bases.

The rearrangement joins TRBV10-3 to TRBJ2-3, with 9 bases aligning to TRBD1. Germline CDR1 and CDR2: ENHRY and SYGVKD. CDR3 length: 17 residues. J gave up 2 bases and V 0 bases, and 6 bases lay outside the gene matches. CDR3 loop: CAISESRDRDFTDTQYF. For the CDR3, the DNA is TGTGCCATCAGTGAGTCACGGGACAGGGACTTCACAGATACGCAGTATTTT.

This chain joins TRBV19 and TRBJ1-5; TRBD1 agrees at 9 bases. The length of the CDR3 is 19 residues. CDR1 LNHDA and CDR2 SQIVND come from the germline V gene (reference sequence). The V segment lost 6 bases and the J segment 3 bases; nucleotides outside the gene matches: 18. CDR3 DNA: TGTGCCAGTAGGCCCCGTTTCCGGGCCGGGACAGGGTTCAATCAGCCCCAGCATTTT. Translating it yields CASRPRFRAGTGFNQPQHF.